This T cell receptor (beta chain) was sequenced during a study of T cells in Graves' hyperthyroidism and ophthalmopathy. Findings and limits, study-wide: Stable hyperthyroidism was separated from ophthalmopathy by a model based on 13 V-J features. Progression to ophthalmopathy was predicted a median of 6.5 months early.

Lactation, pregnancy, other autoimmune disease or uncontrolled infection excluded patients. The authors took PBMCs from 9.5 to 10 ml fresh peripheral blood. Researchers amplified the TCR beta CDR3 regions from RNA transcripts. TCR CDR3 regions were first amplified by RT-PCR with HTBI primers. Each CDR3 protein gets one entry after TCRdb re-called the multiplex PCR reads with MiXCR. The sample holds around 690,000 distinct CDR3 sequences; less than 25% are singletons and the top ten take roughly a third. Ten or more counts support this clonotype. Its specificity is unknown. V dropped 5 bases and J dropped 11; count of bases not matched to a gene: 8. CDR3 length: 14 amino acids. Per the germline V gene, CDR1 is SGHRS and CDR2 is YFSETQ.

Sequenced sample: blood. V gene TRBV5-1 combines with J gene TRBJ1-6; 9 bases match TRBD1. The TCR sequence derives from a young man with Graves' ophthalmopathy. CDR3 region: CASSGQGTRTPLHF. The CDR3 DNA sequence: TGCGCCAGCAGTGGACAGGGGACAAGGACACCCCTCCACTTT.